This T cell receptor (beta chain) was identified in a study of B cell selection in AIRE deficiency. Study conclusions and caveats: In TCRBV usage, CDR3 length and diversity, patient Tconv and Treg cells matched healthy donors. Patient Tconv cells held around 30% of Treg sequences shared by healthy donors.

Conventional CD4 T cells were sorted as CD4+CD127+ cells. Clones were read by immunoSEQ multiplex PCR, and TCRdb kept only the in-frame ones, dropping some. The table has tens of thousands of clones, approximately 97% seen once; the top ten hold roughly 0.2%. This clone was seen just once. Its antigen is as yet unknown. This sequence originates from a human donor with AIRE deficiency. Sequencing was carried out using conventional CD4+ T cells sorted from PBMCs.

The CDR3 reads CASTIKGDSNQPQHF. The DNA for the CDR3 is TGTGCCAGTACGATCAAGGGGGATAGCAATCAGCCCCAGCATTTT. The chain carries TRBV19 and TRBJ1-5, with D maybe TRBD1 (6 bases). The CDR3 is 15 amino acids. Trimming removed 7 bases from V and 0 bases from J, with 13 bases in between. In germline, CDR1 is LNHDA, CDR2 SQIVND (reference sequence).